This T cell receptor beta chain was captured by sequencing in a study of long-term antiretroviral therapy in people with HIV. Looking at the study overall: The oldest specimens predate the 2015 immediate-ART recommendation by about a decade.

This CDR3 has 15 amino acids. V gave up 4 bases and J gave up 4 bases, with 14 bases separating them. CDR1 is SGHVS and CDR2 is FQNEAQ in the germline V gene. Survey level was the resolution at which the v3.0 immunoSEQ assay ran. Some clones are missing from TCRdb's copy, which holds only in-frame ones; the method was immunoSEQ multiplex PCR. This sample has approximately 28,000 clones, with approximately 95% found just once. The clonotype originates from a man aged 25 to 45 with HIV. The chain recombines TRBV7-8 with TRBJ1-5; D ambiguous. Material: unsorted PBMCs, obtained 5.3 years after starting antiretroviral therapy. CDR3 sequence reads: CASSSRAGRNQPQHF. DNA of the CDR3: TGTGCCAGCAGCTCGAGAGCCGGACGGAATCAGCCCCAGCATTTT. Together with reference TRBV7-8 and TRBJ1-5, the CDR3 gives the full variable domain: GAGVSQSPRYKVAKRGQDVALRCDPISGHVSLFWYQQALGQGPEFLTYFQNEAQLDKSGLPSDRFFAERPEGSVSTLKIQRTQQEDSAVYLCASSSRAGRNQPQHFGDGTRLSIL.